The next 30 T cell receptor beta chains were all read from a single sample in a study of control samples from healthy donors and cancer patients. Sequencing used immunoSEQ multiplex PCR; TCRdb keeps in-frame clones, though not all of them. The sample includes around 130,000 clones, 80% to 90% of them seen just once. The sequencing input was blood. Receptor source: a man younger than 40 in good health.

This chain connects TRBV6-5 to TRBJ1-3; 10 positions agree with TRBD1. V lost 6 bases to trimming and J lost 2 bases; unmatched junction nucleotides: 1. The CDR3 covers 14 residues. CDR1 and CDR2 (germline): MNHEY, SVGAGI. The CDR3 region is CASSGQGAGNTIYF. The CDR3 DNA is TGTGCCAGCAGCGGACAGGGGGCTGGAAACACCATATATTTT.

The gene calls are TRBV2 and TRBJ2-3; TRBD2 aligns across 12 bases. Germline V gene lookup returns CDR1 SNHLY and CDR2 FYNNEI. This CDR3 has 15 amino acids. V lost 8 bases to trimming and J lost 4 bases; unmatched junction nucleotides: 7. CDR3 DNA: TGTGCCAGCGGGCTAGCGGGGGGGCGGGCAGATACGCAGTATTTT. Protein sequence: CASGLAGGRADTQYF. Full variable domain (outside the CDR3, taken from reference TRBV2 and TRBJ2-3): EPEVTQTPSHQVTQMGQEVILRCVPISNHLYFYWYRQILGQKVEFLVSFYNNEISEKSEIFDDQFSVERPDGSNFTLKIRSTKLEDSAMYFCASGLAGGRADTQYFGPGTRLTVL.

The chain carries TRBV7-2 and TRBJ1-2, with 10 bases aligning to TRBD1. Germline V lookup: CDR1 SGHTA, CDR2 FQGNSA. This CDR3 is 14 amino acids long. V lost 6 bases, J lost 4 bases, and 5 bases stayed unmatched. The CDR3, as DNA: TGTGCCAGCAGTTGGACAGGGGGGTCCTATGGCTACACCTTC. Residues: CASSWTGGSYGYTF.

This chain connects TRBV4-1 to TRBJ1-2; TRBD1 is a possible D gene (5 bases). Trimming cost V 3 bases and J 7 bases, with 15 bases left between them. This CDR3 comprises 14 residues. From germline, CDR1 is MGHRA and CDR2 YSYEKL. CDR3 residues: CASSHDWTDTGYTF. The CDR3 bases are TGCGCCAGCAGCCATGATTGGACGGACACTGGCTACACCTTC.

J is TRBJ1-1 and V is TRBV29-1, with TRBD1 matching over 7 bases. The junction had 7 bases not matched to a gene; V was cut back by 6 bases and J by 0 bases. This CDR3 is built from 14 residues. Germline values: CDR1 SQVTM, CDR2 ANQGSEA. The CDR3 coding sequence is TGCAGCGTGACTCCGGGACAGATGAACACTGAAGCTTTCTTT. Its protein product is CSVTPGQMNTEAFF. The full variable domain, its missing parts supplied by reference TRBV29-1 and TRBJ1-1, is SAVISQKPSRDICQRGTSLTIQCQVDSQVTMMFWYRQQPGQSLTLIATANQGSEATYESGFVIDKFPISRPNLTFSTLTVSNMSPEDSSIYLCSVTPGQMNTEAFFGQGTRLTVV.

V is TRBV19 and J is TRBJ2-3, with unresolved D. With 8 bases removed from V and 6 bases from J, the gap between germline ends came to 6 bases. Germline CDR1 LNHDA, CDR2 SQIVND (reference sequence). This CDR3 has 10 amino acids. The CDR3 coding sequence is TGTGCCAGTGGCCGCGATACGCAGTATTTT. Amino acids: CASGRDTQYF.

The V call is TRBV5-1, the J call TRBJ1-3; 9 bases map to TRBD1. Germline V CDR1 and CDR2: SGHRS, YFSETQ. This CDR3 region has 16 residues. J gave up 0 bases and V 4 bases, and 5 bases lay outside the gene matches. As DNA, the CDR3 is TGCGCCAGCAGCACACAGGGGGCCAGCTCTGGAAACACCATATATTTT. The encoded protein is CASSTQGASSGNTIYF.

The J gene is TRBJ2-7, the V gene TRBV11-1; 8 bases match TRBD1. Looked up from germline, CDR1 is SGHAT and CDR2 is FQDESV (reference sequence). V shed 1 base, J shed 5 bases, and the junction held 4 bases outside the gene matches. This CDR3 comprises 14 residues. The CDR3 loop is CASSLEQGVNEQYF. The CDR3 DNA reads as TGTGCCAGCAGCTTAGAACAGGGGGTTAACGAGCAGTACTTC.

V and J are TRBV29-1 and TRBJ1-2; unclear D gene. The germline CDR1 and CDR2 sequences are SQVTM and ANQGSEA. The germline V and J ends were trimmed by 4 bases and 1 base, with 7 bases remaining between them. The CDR3 totals 12 residues. Written as DNA, the CDR3 is TGCAGCGTTGTCGACGGTAACTATGGCTACACCTTC. This encodes CSVVDGNYGYTF.

The J gene is TRBJ2-7, the V gene TRBV27; D perhaps matches TRBD2 (5 bases). Germline V gene data show CDR1 as MNHEY and CDR2 as SMNVEV (reference sequence). The CDR3 spans 15 residues. V was pared by 3 bases and J by 2 bases, with 14 bases between. CDR3 residues: CASSFRYGVAYEQYF. CDR3 DNA: TGTGCCAGCAGTTTTAGGTACGGGGTAGCCTACGAGCAGTACTTC.

This clone was recorded a few times. The rearrangement joins TRBV6-2 or TRBV6-3 to TRBJ2-5; tentative D call: TRBD2 (5 bases). The V gene's germline CDR1 is MNHEY and CDR2 SVGEGT. V was pared by 2 bases and J by 5 bases, with 9 bases between. This CDR3 region has 13 residues. This CDR3 reads CASSYTTRETQYF. The CDR3 coding sequence is TGTGCCAGCAGTTACACTACTAGGGAGACCCAGTACTTC.

This chain connects TRBV5-4 to TRBJ1-2, with D possibly TRBD1 on 5 matching bases. The CDR3 contains 14 residues. Deletions cut 0 bases from V and 6 bases from J, with 12 bases between. The germline V gene encodes CDR1 SGHNT and CDR2 YYREEE (reference sequence). In nucleotides, the CDR3 is TGTGCCAGCAGCTTGGTATCGGGGCGCGATGGCTACACCTTC. Translated: CASSLVSGRDGYTF.

The rearrangement uses TRBV6-5 and TRBJ2-1; TRBD2 is a possible D gene (6 bases). The V gene's germline CDR1 is MNHEY and CDR2 SVGAGI. The CDR3 consists of 14 residues. The V and J ends lost 10 bases and 4 bases respectively, with 17 bases between them. The CDR3, as DNA: TGTGCCACCCTATCTTTCGGGGGTTACAATGAGCAGTTCTTC. Encoded protein: CATLSFGGYNEQFF.

The genes are TRBV19 and TRBJ1-2; D is perhaps TRBD1 (5 bases). CDR1 and CDR2 from the germline V gene are LNHDA and SQIVND (reference sequence). The V gene lost 4 bases and the J gene lost 8 bases, with 17 bases spanning the gap. This CDR3 has 14 residues. The CDR3 spells CASSSPAPQGGYTF. CDR3 DNA: TGTGCCAGTAGTAGCCCAGCCCCTCAGGGAGGCTACACCTTC. Using reference TRBV19 and TRBJ1-2 for the parts outside the CDR3, the full variable domain is DGGITQSPKYLFRKEGQNVTLSCEQNLNHDAMYWYRQDPGQGLRLIYYSQIVNDFQKGDIAEGYSVSREKKESFPLTVTSAQKNPTAFYLCASSSPAPQGGYTFGSGTRLTVV.

This chain links TRBV29-1 with TRBJ2-1, with TRBD1 matching 8 bases. The CDR3 is made up of 14 amino acids. Trimming cost V 3 bases and J 6 bases; bases outside gene matches: 7. Germline CDR1 and CDR2: SQVTM and ANQGSEA. CDR3 loop: CSVETQQGVNEQFF. The CDR3 DNA reads as TGCAGCGTTGAGACTCAACAGGGGGTCAATGAGCAGTTCTTC.

V gene TRBV30 combines with J gene TRBJ1-1; D might be TRBD1 (6 bases). This CDR3 region has 15 residues. The V gene's germline CDR1 is GTSNPN and CDR2 SVGIG (reference sequence). V lost 8 bases and J lost 6, with 25 bases in between. CDR3 nucleotide sequence: TGTGCCCGGAAGTTCTTAATGGGGGCTGAGTCTGAAGCTTTCTTT. Its translation is CARKFLMGAESEAFF.

V gene TRBV6-5 combines with J gene TRBJ1-1, with TRBD1 as a possible D gene (5 bases). Trimming removed 5 bases from V and 1 base from J, with 14 bases in between. The CDR3 is made up of 15 amino acids. CDR1 and CDR2 from the germline V gene are MNHEY and SVGAGI. CDR3 sequence: CASSPQGPANTEAFF. The CDR3 nucleotides read TGTGCCAGCAGTCCGCAGGGACCGGCGAACACTGAAGCTTTCTTT.

V gene TRBV7-2 combines with J gene TRBJ1-6; TRBD1 might be the D (6 bases). The germline V and J ends were trimmed by 5 bases and 7 bases, with 18 bases remaining between them. This CDR3 comprises 16 residues. Germline CDR1 is SGHTA and CDR2 is FQGNSA. The CDR3 here is CASSLQRGTLNSPLHF. The CDR3 nucleotides are TGTGCCAGCAGCCTACAAAGAGGGACACTAAATTCACCCCTCCACTTT.

This chain connects TRBV2 to TRBJ2-5; D tentatively reads TRBD1 or TRBD2 (5 bases each). This CDR3 region has 14 residues. Trimming took 9 bases from V and 2 from J, leaving 16 bases between them. The germline V gene encodes CDR1 SNHLY and CDR2 FYNNEI. In nucleotides, the CDR3 is TGTGCCAGTCCTGGGACCAGGGAACAAGAGACCCAGTACTTC. Its protein is CASPGTREQETQYF.

This rearrangement joins TRBV6-1 to TRBJ1-4; D is ambiguous. This CDR3 region has 13 residues. The germline gives CDR1 MNHNS, CDR2 SASEGT. Trimming cost V 1 base and J 8 bases, with 8 bases left between them. The CDR3 region has the DNA TGTGCCAGCAGTGAAGAGGCGGCCGAAAAACTGTTTTTT. Translating it yields CASSEEAAEKLFF.

The chain joins TRBV5-5 to TRBJ1-2; weak D call: TRBD1 (6 bases). This CDR3 contains 13 residues. Germline values: CDR1 SGHKS, CDR2 YYEKEE (reference sequence). Trimming shortened V by 1 base and J by 8 bases, and 12 bases separated the two germline ends. CDR3 loop: CASSLFDRPGYTF. CDR3 bases: TGTGCCAGCAGCTTGTTCGACAGGCCCGGCTACACCTTC.

This chain uses TRBV27 with TRBJ2-7; D remains ambiguous. Germline V gene sequence: CDR1 MNHEY, CDR2 SMNVEV (reference sequence). The CDR3 has 16 residues. Trimming cost V 2 bases and J 5 bases, with 19 bases left between them. The CDR3 reads CASSLIVAPPWDEQYV. The CDR3 DNA is TGTGCCAGCAGTTTAATAGTGGCTCCTCCTTGGGACGAGCAGTACGTC.

The chain carries TRBV5-1 and TRBJ1-1; the D is unclear. The V gene's germline CDR1 is SGHRS and CDR2 YFSETQ. The CDR3 consists of 13 residues. The germline V and J ends were trimmed by 2 bases and 3 bases, with 8 bases remaining between them. The CDR3 sequence is CASSFDFDTEAFF. Here the CDR3 DNA reads TGCGCCAGCAGCTTTGACTTCGACACTGAAGCTTTCTTT.

The gene calls are TRBV29-1 and TRBJ1-1, with D uncertain. Germline V CDR1 and CDR2: SQVTM, ANQGSEA. The CDR3 contains 14 residues. Trimming cost V 5 bases and J 4 bases, with 17 bases left between them. This CDR3 is CSVKAGLGVTEAFF. The CDR3 DNA sequence: TGCAGCGTTAAAGCCGGCCTCGGAGTCACTGAAGCTTTCTTT.

V gene TRBV24-1 combines with J gene TRBJ2-1; 7 bases map to TRBD1. After removal of 3 bases from V and 3 bases from J, the junction contained 1 base not matched to a gene. Per germline, CDR1 KGHDR and CDR2 SFDVKD. The CDR3 sequence is 14 residues long. This chain's CDR3 is CATSDAGGYNEQFF. The CDR3 bases are TGTGCCACCAGTGATGCAGGGGGCTACAATGAGCAGTTCTTC.

V and J are TRBV2 and TRBJ1-2; D may be TRBD1 (5 bases). The germline gives CDR1 SNHLY, CDR2 FYNNEI. Between the trimmed V and J ends, which lost 1 base and 8 bases, there was a span of 17 bases. The CDR3 is 15 amino acids. The CDR3 loop reads CASSEEGTRGWGYTF. The CDR3 DNA follows: TGTGCCAGCAGTGAAGAAGGGACTCGGGGTTGGGGCTACACCTTC.

The V gene is TRBV5-6, the J gene TRBJ2-1; D might be TRBD1 (6 bases). Trimming removed 3 bases at V and 9 bases at J, with 19 bases between. The CDR3 loop spans 15 amino acids. CDR1 is SGHDT, CDR2 YYEEEE, per germline. The CDR3 loop reads CASSWNREVGSEQFF. The CDR3 bases are TGTGCCAGCAGCTGGAACAGGGAAGTGGGTAGTGAGCAGTTCTTC. The whole variable domain, filled in from reference TRBV5-6 and TRBJ2-1, reads DAGVTQSPTHLIKTRGQQVTLRCSPKSGHDTVSWYQQALGQGPQFIFQYYEEEERQRGNFPDRFSGHQFPNYSSELNVNALLLGDSALYLCASSWNREVGSEQFFGPGTRLTVL.

This rearrangement joins TRBV5-1 to TRBJ1-1; tentatively, D is TRBD1 (5 bases). This CDR3 is built from 15 residues. Germline-derived CDR1 and CDR2 are SGHRS and YFSETQ. V was cut by 0 bases and J by 6 bases, with 15 bases left in between. Written as DNA, the CDR3 is TGCGCCAGCAGCTTGGGCAGGGCGAGGGGCGCTGAAGCTTTCTTT. It specifies CASSLGRARGAEAFF.

V gene TRBV3-1 (or the pseudogene TRBV3-2) combines with J gene TRBJ2-1; D is perhaps TRBD1 (7 bases). The ends were cut back, 2 bases at V and 15 bases at J, with 14 bases in the middle. The CDR3 runs 12 residues. Germline V gene data show CDR1 as LGHDT and CDR2 as YNNKEL (reference sequence). The DNA for the CDR3 is TGTGCCAGCAGCCAATCGAACAGGGGACTGTTCTTC. Its translation is CASSQSNRGLFF.

The CDR3 sequence: CSVERGVRETQYF. Written as DNA, the CDR3 is TGCAGCGTTGAAAGAGGGGTACGAGAGACCCAGTACTTC. The chain carries TRBV29-1 and TRBJ2-5; D may be TRBD1 or TRBD2 (5 bases each). The germline V and J ends were trimmed by 2 bases and 4 bases, with 11 bases remaining between them. The CDR3 spans 13 residues. The germline V gene encodes CDR1 SQVTM and CDR2 ANQGSEA.